This T cell receptor beta chain stems from a study of CD8+ T cells in alopecia areata. Study in general: Patients in the treated group were given tofacitinib by mouth, 5 to 10 mg twice a day. General study results and limits: Many expanded lesional clones remained in scalp and blood on tofacitinib. Greater clonality was observed in lesional scalp samples, especially alopecia totalis/universalis, versus normal scalp.

The sequencing template was cDNA reverse transcribed from extracted RNA. Repertoires were generated with immunoSEQ multiplex PCR, while TCRdb's copy carries only in-frame clones and drops some. The sample holds roughly 76,000 clones, 25% to 35% seen once. The CDR3 runs to 17 residues. CDR1 is MGHRA and CDR2 is YSYEKL in the germline V gene. J was trimmed by 2 bases and V by 0 bases; bases with no gene match: 7. The treatment is: oral pan-JAK inhibitor, 5-10 mg twice daily. Sampling of alopecia areata patients yielded lesional scalp punch biopsies as well as peripheral blood. In its sample, this clone is medium-sized (0.01 to 0.1%). The antigen is unknown.

The chain recombines TRBV4-1 with TRBJ2-5; 9 positions match TRBD1. This receptor was identified in a human donor with alopecia areata. The specimen comprised CD8+ T cells sorted from blood, sampled at week 4, from a patient treated with tofacitinib. The DNA for the CDR3 is TGCGCCAGCAGCCAAGACAGTTTCGACAGGGGGCAAGAGACCCAGTACTTC. It specifies CASSQDSFDRGQETQYF.